This T cell receptor (beta chain) was found in a study of T-cell memory formation after mild COVID-19. Study-level findings and limits: The SARS-CoV-2 specificity of second-wave clones reaching peak at day 37 remained unverified. Some responding clones appeared in pre-infection memory, suggesting cross-reactive memory joined. CD8+ contracting clones occupied EMRA, while CD4+ ones occupied mainly CM and EM.

Germline V gene lookup returns CDR1 SQVTM and CDR2 ANQGSEA. The length of the CDR3 is 17 residues. After removal of 6 bases from V and 0 bases from J, the junction contained 9 bases not matched to a gene. This clonotype showed up just a few times. Its cognate antigen is unknown. TCRdb processed the 5' RACE reads anew with MiXCR; each CDR3 protein has one entry. Here the sample spans roughly 450,000 distinct CDR3 sequences, 15% to 20% being singletons. The V call is TRBV29-1, the J call TRBJ2-7; TRBD2 matches at 15 bases. The specimen sequenced was PBMCs or a T cell subset sorted from them (not recorded which). The receptor was isolated from an adult woman who had mild COVID-19 (a few samples of this study predate the infection). Cell type and time point are not known. CDR3 DNA: TGCAGCGTCCAGGGACTAGCGGGAGGCCTCAGCTCCTACGAGCAGTACTTC. Translated, it gives CSVQGLAGGLSSYEQYF.